The 15 T cell receptor beta chains presented below share a single source sample, sequenced in a study of shared clonotypes between healthy human individuals (dated by TCRdb to 2019 to 2021). Receptors were amplified or captured by the immunoSEQ multiplex PCR assay. The clones in this table, taken by TCRdb from immuneACCESS, are in-frame only. Not every clone is retained; where verified, under half of the shortfall comes from an unresolved V gene, and the cause of the rest is unknown. This sample holds approximately 510,000 clones; 79% were observed only once. Roughly 13% of the sample is in the top ten clones. Sequenced: PBMCs. Receptors were obtained from a woman in her thirties or forties in good health. Some clones in this sample may be carry-over from other donors' samples.

This chain links TRBV7-2 with TRBJ2-7; 8 bases match TRBD2. V shed 7 bases, J shed 6 bases, and the junction held 11 bases outside the gene matches. The germline V gene has CDR1 SGHTA and CDR2 FQGNSA. This CDR3 comprises 14 residues. The chain's CDR3 is CASTRTSPLGEQYF. Written as DNA, the CDR3 is TGTGCCAGCACCCGGACTAGCCCCCTGGGCGAGCAGTACTTC. Full variable domain (missing parts from reference TRBV7-2 and TRBJ2-7): GAGVSQSPSNKVTEKGKDVELRCDPISGHTALYWYRQSLGQGLEFLIYFQGNSAPDKSGLPSDRFSAERTGGSVSTLTIQRTQQEDSAVYLCASTRTSPLGEQYFGPGTRLTVT.

This clone was found once. V is TRBV7-2 and J is TRBJ2-7, with unresolved D. V shed 1 base and J shed 3 bases, with 7 bases lying between them. The CDR3 totals 13 residues. CDR1 and CDR2 from the germline V gene are SGHTA and FQGNSA. The CDR3 region is CASSLDTLYEQYF. The CDR3 DNA is TGTGCCAGCAGCTTAGATACGCTCTACGAGCAGTACTTC. Full variable domain (remainder filled in from reference TRBV7-2 and TRBJ2-7): GAGVSQSPSNKVTEKGKDVELRCDPISGHTALYWYRQSLGQGLEFLIYFQGNSAPDKSGLPSDRFSAERTGGSVSTLTIQRTQQEDSAVYLCASSLDTLYEQYFGPGTRLTVT.

This chain uses TRBV5-4 with TRBJ1-4; the D gene is possibly TRBD1 (6 bases). V was shortened by 0 bases and J by 5 bases, with 11 bases between the two germline ends. The CDR3 is 15 residues long. The V gene's germline CDR1 is SGHNT and CDR2 YYREEE (reference sequence). The DNA for the CDR3 is TGTGCCAGCAGCTTGGGGGGGGGCTTCAATGAAAAACTGTTTTTT. Residues: CASSLGGGFNEKLFF.

The genes are TRBV13 and TRBJ1-2; 9 nucleotides agree with TRBD1. Germline CDR1 is PRHDT and CDR2 is FYEKMQ (reference sequence). V shed 4 bases and J 4 bases; nucleotides not matched to a gene: 7. The CDR3 has 15 amino acids. As DNA, the CDR3 is TGTGCCAGCAGCTGGGGGGGGACAGGGAGCTATGGCTACACCTTC. Translation gives CASSWGGTGSYGYTF.

The chain links TRBV6-5 to TRBJ1-5; D ambiguous. The germline gives CDR1 MNHEY, CDR2 SVGAGI. Trimming removed 5 bases at V and 0 bases at J, with 8 bases between. The CDR3 is 14 residues long. CDR3 in amino acids: CASSRDYSNQPQHF. CDR3 coding DNA: TGTGCCAGCAGTCGGGATTATAGCAATCAGCCCCAGCATTTT.

The chain employs TRBV5-1 and TRBJ2-1, with 8 nucleotides matching TRBD2. The CDR3 covers 16 residues. Per germline, CDR1 SGHRS and CDR2 YFSETQ. V lost 4 bases to trimming and J lost 7 bases; unmatched junction nucleotides: 13. This CDR3 is CASSPVVAGLKNEQFF. CDR3 sequence (DNA): TGCGCCAGCAGCCCCGTGGTAGCGGGACTTAAGAATGAGCAGTTCTTC.

V and J are TRBV18 and TRBJ2-4; 10 bases line up with TRBD2. V gave up 2 bases and J gave up 6 bases; unmatched junction bases: 10. CDR1 KGHSH and CDR2 LQKENI come from the germline V gene. The CDR3 length is 17 residues. CDR3 sequence reads: CASSPGDGASGRNIQYF. CDR3 nucleotide sequence: TGTGCCAGCTCACCAGGTGATGGGGCTAGCGGGAGAAACATTCAGTACTTC.

The chain links TRBV28 to TRBJ2-7; the D gene is possibly TRBD2 (6 bases). V lost 5 bases and J 0 bases, leaving 14 bases between the germline ends. Germline V gives CDR1 MDHEN, CDR2 SYDVKM. There are 15 residues in the CDR3. The CDR3 DNA follows: TGTGCCAGCAGTCCCCCGGCGGGAAGCTCCTACGAGCAGTACTTC. Translated, it gives CASSPPAGSSYEQYF.

The chain combines TRBV28 with TRBJ2-2; 8 bases match TRBD1. The ends lost 3 bases at V and 4 bases at J; junction bases unmatched: 4. This CDR3 has 15 amino acids. The V gene's germline CDR1 is MDHEN and CDR2 SYDVKM. CDR3 protein: CASSLRTGLTGELFF. CDR3 coding DNA: TGTGCCAGCAGTTTGCGGACAGGGCTCACCGGGGAGCTGTTTTTT.

This chain connects TRBV27 to TRBJ2-4, with D perhaps given as TRBD1 or TRBD2 (5 bases each). The CDR3 spans 17 residues. CDR1 MNHEY and CDR2 SMNVEV come from the germline V gene (reference sequence). V lost 2 bases and J lost 8, with 22 bases in between. CDR3 sequence: CASSLTGTGTTGDIQYF. CDR3 sequence (DNA): TGTGCCAGCAGTTTAACGGGTACCGGGACCACCGGGGACATTCAGTACTTC.

The rearrangement joins TRBV6-1 to TRBJ2-5; 10 bases fit TRBD2. Looked up from germline, CDR1 is MNHNS and CDR2 is SASEGT. V was pared by 2 bases and J by 5 bases, with 14 bases of the junction left unmatched. The CDR3 sequence is 18 residues long. The DNA of the CDR3 is TGTGCCAGCAGTGAAAAAACGTCTCTAGCGGGAGTCCCCGAGACCCAGTACTTC. Its protein is CASSEKTSLAGVPETQYF.

The CDR3: CASSQINVLAGYEQYF. CDR3 sequence (DNA): TGCGCCAGCAGCCAAATAAATGTCCTGGCGGGATACGAGCAGTACTTC. The chain joins TRBV4-1 to TRBJ2-7; possibly TRBD2 for D (6 bases). The CDR3 has 16 residues. Germline CDR1 MGHRA, CDR2 YSYEKL. V was trimmed by 2 bases and J by 4 bases, leaving 18 bases between them.

In DNA, the CDR3 is TGTGCCACCAGCAGTGCCGGGAGTGGCAAAAACATTCAGTACTTC. It encodes CATSSAGSGKNIQYF. The chain combines TRBV15 with TRBJ2-4; possible D gene TRBD2, 6 bases. Germline V gene lookup returns CDR1 LNHNV and CDR2 YYDKDF (reference sequence). V was clipped by 3 bases and J by 3 bases, with 12 bases between them. This CDR3 is built from 15 residues.

The chain is built from TRBV4-1 and TRBJ1-2; no clear D. The V end lost 1 base, the J end lost 9 bases, and 21 bases lay between the germline ends. Germline V gene lookup returns CDR1 MGHRA and CDR2 YSYEKL. CDR3 length equals 16 residues. In nucleotides, the CDR3 is TGCGCCAGCAGCCAAGTGGTTCCAAAAGGAACTGTGAGCTACACCTTC. Residues: CASSQVVPKGTVSYTF.

The chain employs TRBV5-1 and TRBJ2-7; D not certain. The CDR3 runs to 14 residues. CDR1 SGHRS and CDR2 YFSETQ come from the germline V gene. Trimming cost V 0 bases and J 2 bases, with 9 bases left between them. The CDR3, as DNA: TGCGCCAGCAGCTTGGTTGGCAGAACCTACGAGCAGTACTTC. This translates into CASSLVGRTYEQYF.